Listed here are 8 T cell receptor beta chains from one sample, sequenced in a study of OX40 agonist ivuxolimab in advanced cancers. TCRdb's table, derived via immunoSEQ multiplex PCR, lists solely in-frame clones and lacks some. The table lists roughly 71,000 clones, about nine tenths of them singletons. The sample here was CD4+ or CD8+ T cells sorted from blood, taken in a trial of the OX40 agonist ivuxolimab. The receptor source for this set is an adult with an advanced solid tumor such as melanoma, head and neck, liver or kidney cancer.

The rearrangement uses TRBV5-4 and TRBJ2-1; 8 bases match TRBD2. The junction had 8 bases not matched to a gene; V was cut back by 1 base and J by 5 bases. The germline gives CDR1 SGHNT, CDR2 YYREEE (reference sequence). The CDR3 consists of 16 residues. The DNA for the CDR3 is TGTGCCAGCAGCTTGCCCCCTAGCGGGCCACACAATGAGCAGTTCTTC. This codes for CASSLPPSGPHNEQFF.

The chain links TRBV6-1 to TRBJ1-4, with TRBD1 as a possible D gene (5 bases). Between the trimmed V and J ends, which lost 4 bases and 8 bases, there was a span of 14 bases. Germline values: CDR1 MNHNS, CDR2 SASEGT. This CDR3 has 14 amino acids. The CDR3 DNA sequence: TGTGCCAGCAGTGCCGCACAGGCGGGCGAAAAACTGTTTTTT. It is translated as CASSAAQAGEKLFF.

This rearrangement joins TRBV11-2 to TRBJ1-3; D unclear. Germline CDR1 reads SGHAT; CDR2 reads FQNNGV. V lost 1 base to trimming and J lost 0 bases, with 4 bases between them. The CDR3 length is 14 residues. The CDR3 nucleotides are TGTGCCAGCAGCTTAGGTAACTCTGGAAACACCATATATTTT. This codes for CASSLGNSGNTIYF. Using reference TRBV11-2 and TRBJ1-3 for the parts outside the CDR3, the full variable domain is EAGVAQSPRYKIIEKRQSVAFWCNPISGHATLYWYQQILGQGPKLLIQFQNNGVVDDSQLPKDRFSAERLKGVDSTLKIQPAKLEDSAVYLCASSLGNSGNTIYFGEGSWLTVV.

This chain uses TRBV6-1 with TRBJ2-3, with 10 nucleotides matching TRBD2. CDR3 length equals 15 residues. Germline V CDR1 and CDR2: MNHNS, SASEGT. V trimming: 8 bases; J trimming: 2 bases; junction bases outside the gene matches: 7. CDR3 loop: CASGTSGAYTDTQYF. DNA of the CDR3: TGTGCCAGCGGAACTAGCGGGGCCTACACAGATACGCAGTATTTT.

In its sample, this clone was seen once. This chain connects TRBV15 to TRBJ2-2, with 8 bases fitting TRBD2. This CDR3 has 20 amino acids. The V and J ends lost 1 base and 7 bases, in that order; junction bases with no gene match: 20. Germline loops: CDR1 LNHNV, CDR2 YYDKDF (reference sequence). CDR3 nucleotide sequence: TGTGCCACCAGCAGAGCCTACCGACATCTTAGCGGGACTCGGGTCGGGGAGCTGTTTTTT. Translation: CATSRAYRHLSGTRVGELFF.

The chain uses TRBV18 and TRBJ2-5, with D uncertain. Between the trimmed V and J ends, which lost 4 bases and 2 bases, there was a span of 8 bases. The germline V gene has CDR1 KGHSH and CDR2 LQKENI. This CDR3 region has 13 residues. The CDR3 sequence is CASSLTLQETQYF. The CDR3 nucleotides read TGTGCCAGCTCACTTACTCTACAAGAGACCCAGTACTTC.

The genes are TRBV7-2 and TRBJ1-4, with TRBD1 matching 7 bases. The CDR3 length is 14 residues. CDR1 is SGHTA and CDR2 is FQGNSA in the germline V gene. Trimming removed 5 bases from V and 4 bases from J; junction bases left unmatched: 4. CDR3 sequence (DNA): TGTGCCAGCAGCATTCAGGGGGATAATGAAAAACTGTTTTTT. Translation gives CASSIQGDNEKLFF.

This chain uses TRBV6-1 with TRBJ2-1; 8 bases are shared with TRBD2. The germline gives CDR1 MNHNS, CDR2 SASEGT. The CDR3 has 14 residues. The V gene end was trimmed by 4 bases and the J gene end by 4 bases; junction bases not matched to a gene: 3. The CDR3 coding sequence is TGTGCCAGCAGTGCACTAGCGGCGTACAATGAGCAGTTCTTC. This gives the protein CASSALAAYNEQFF.